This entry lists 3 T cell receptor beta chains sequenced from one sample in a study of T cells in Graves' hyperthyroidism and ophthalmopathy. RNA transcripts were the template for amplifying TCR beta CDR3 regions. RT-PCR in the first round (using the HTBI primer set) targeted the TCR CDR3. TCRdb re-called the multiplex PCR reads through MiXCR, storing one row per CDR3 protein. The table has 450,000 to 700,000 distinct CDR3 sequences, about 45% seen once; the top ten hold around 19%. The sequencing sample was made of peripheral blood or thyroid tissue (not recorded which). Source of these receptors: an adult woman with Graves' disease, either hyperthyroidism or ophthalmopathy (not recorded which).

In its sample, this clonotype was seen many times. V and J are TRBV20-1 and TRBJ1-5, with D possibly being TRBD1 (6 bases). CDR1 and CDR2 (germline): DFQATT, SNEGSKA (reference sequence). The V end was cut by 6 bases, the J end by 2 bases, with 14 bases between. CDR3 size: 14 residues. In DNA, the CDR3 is TGCAGTGCGAGTCGGGGGGCTCGCAATCAGCCCCAGCATTTT. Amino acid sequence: CSASRGARNQPQHF.

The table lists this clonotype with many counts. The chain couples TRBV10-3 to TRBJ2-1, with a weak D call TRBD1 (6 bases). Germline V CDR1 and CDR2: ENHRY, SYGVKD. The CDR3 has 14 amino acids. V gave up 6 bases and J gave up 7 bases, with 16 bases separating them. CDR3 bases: TGTGCCATCAGAGAACAGGGTTTGGGGAATGAGCAGTTCTTC. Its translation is CAIREQGLGNEQFF.

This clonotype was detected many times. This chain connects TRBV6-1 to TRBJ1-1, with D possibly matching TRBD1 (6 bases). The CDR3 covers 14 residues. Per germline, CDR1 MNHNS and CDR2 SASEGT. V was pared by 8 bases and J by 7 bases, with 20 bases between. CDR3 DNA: TGTGCCAGCTCGATACTGGACAGCGCCGTTGAAGCTTTCTTT. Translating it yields CASSILDSAVEAFF.